The clone carrying this T cell receptor (beta chain) was observed a single time. The sample belongs to a study of blood T cell repertoires in COVID-19. The recovered donors of Cohort 3 showed two negative PCRs, clearance, or symptom resolution. Germline loops: CDR1 ENHRY, CDR2 SYGVKD. Trimming took off 2 bases at V and 1 base at J, with 8 bases between the two ends. The CDR3 has 14 amino acids. Per the study methods: Amplification from reference gene primers served as the basis for estimated nucleated cell counts. The protocol was immunoSEQ multiplex PCR, while the TCRdb copy is restricted to in-frame clones and leaves out a portion. V, J and clone size reflect that table, while D and trimming were determined from the DNA. The table lists about 400,000 clones, over 85% of them singletons.

The source is a young woman who had recovered from COVID-19. The chain joins TRBV10-3 to TRBJ1-1; D possibly corresponds to TRBD1 (5 bases). What was sequenced was PBMCs or T cells enriched from blood (not recorded which). The CDR3 region is CAISEDSWNTEAFF. The CDR3 DNA reads TGTGCCATCAGTGAGGACAGTTGGAACACTGAAGCTTTCTTT.